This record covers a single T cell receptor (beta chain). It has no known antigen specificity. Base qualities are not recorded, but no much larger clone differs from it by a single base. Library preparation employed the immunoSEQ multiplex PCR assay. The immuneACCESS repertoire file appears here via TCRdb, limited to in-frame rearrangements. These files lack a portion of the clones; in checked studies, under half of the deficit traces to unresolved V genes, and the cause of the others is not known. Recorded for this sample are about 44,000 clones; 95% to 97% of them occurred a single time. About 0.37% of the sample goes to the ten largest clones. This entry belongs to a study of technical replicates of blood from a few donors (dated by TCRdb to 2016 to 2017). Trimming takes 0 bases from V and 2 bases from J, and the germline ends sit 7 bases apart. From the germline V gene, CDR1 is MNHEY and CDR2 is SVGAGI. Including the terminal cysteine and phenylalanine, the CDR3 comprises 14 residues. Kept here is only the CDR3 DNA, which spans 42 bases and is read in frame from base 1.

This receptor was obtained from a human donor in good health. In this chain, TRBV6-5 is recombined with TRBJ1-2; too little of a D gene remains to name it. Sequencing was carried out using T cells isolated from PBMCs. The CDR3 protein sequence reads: CASSYSGQNYGYTF. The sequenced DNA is TGTGCCAGCAGTTACTCTGGGCAGAACTATGGCTACACCTTC.